Included here is one TCR beta chain sequence, with context. Its antigen is still unknown. There are no base qualities to consult, and no much larger clone falls within one base. Library preparation employed the immunoSEQ multiplex PCR assay. The multiplex PCR relied on a mix of 60 forward primers for TCR Vbeta segments and 13 reverse primers for TCR Jbeta segments. A multiplex PCR assay on genomic DNA amplified the CDR3 region of rearranged TCR beta genes. On the Illumina HiSeq System, the amplified TCR beta libraries were sequenced as 87-base-pair reads. The source study handled its data this way. A later analysis counted tens of millions of unique TCR beta chains across the 650 to 800 repertoires, and some 11 million of these chains were shared by at least two donors. Raw reads were error-corrected and collapsed into unique sequences with a nearest-neighbor algorithm that merged closely related sequences to remove PCR and sequencing errors. CDR3 sequences were aligned to IMGT reference sequences to assign V, D and J gene segments. For a sequence to be retained, a match of at least six nucleotides to both a V gene segment and a J gene segment was required. Rearrangements were called productive when the CDR3 lacked stop codons and stayed in frame with V and J; all others were non-productive. CDR3 was defined according to IMGT convention as the region running from the second conserved V-encoded cysteine to the conserved J-encoded phenylalanine. The earlier analysis of approximately 590 of the donors excluded any sequence lacking an unambiguous match to a single V gene segment. In an earlier analysis of several hundred of the donors, V segments were called functional above 56.7% productive rearrangements and were called segregating when the between-donor standard deviation exceeded 5%. A statistical classification framework was built for diagnosing cytomegalovirus status from the catalog of TCR beta chain sequences. A later analysis assigned V and J genes by comparing TCR nucleotide sequences with IMGT/GENE-DB human TR gene sequences. In a later analysis, CDR3 sequences and most-parsimonious VDJ recombination scenarios were assigned using the TCRdist pipeline. A later analysis defined each TCR beta chain by its CDR3 amino acid sequence plus V-gene family, and excluded reads lacking a unique V-gene family. In a later analysis, 550 to 650 highly shared, low-generation-probability nucleotide sequences were removed to address suspected cross-contamination and a sequencing artifact. In a later analysis, a clonal expansion index was calculated for each public chain from normalized within-repertoire ranks of inferred template counts. Generation probabilities in a later analysis came from a VDJ recombination model fitted to out-of-frame rearrangements, and those results were checked against IGoR. Hypergeometric tests were used in a later analysis to score TCR-TCR, TCR-HLA and TCR-CMV co-occurrence, with a repertoire-size bias correction applied to the TCR pairs. False discovery rates were estimated in a later analysis by permuting HLA or CMV assignments 20 times. In a later analysis, co-occurring TCRs were grouped using DBSCAN, with TCRdist sequence similarity added in when clustering inside HLA-allele-positive subsets. Repertoires with fewer than 30,000 or more than 120,000 public chains, plus five repertoires with anomalous nucleotide sharing, were excluded from co-occurrence clustering. The clones in this table, taken by TCRdb from immuneACCESS, are in-frame only. Not every clone is retained; where verified, under half of the shortfall comes from an unresolved V gene, and the cause of the rest is unknown. The D gene and trimming were derived from the DNA, and the V and J assignments and clone size from that table. Counted in this sample were 57,000 or so clones; approximately 72% of them appeared once. The biggest ten clones account for 51% of the sample.

The entry originates in a study of cytomegalovirus exposure and HLA in healthy donors (dated by TCRdb to the late 2010s). Notes on the research overall: An earlier analysis of approximately 590 of the donors reported about 290 Gb of sequence data and 100 million to 140 million unique TCR beta sequences from about 180 million T cells. Roughly 310 gigabases of sequencing data and tens of millions of unique TCR sequences were included in an early release covering 500 to 750 HLA-typed donors. Of the approximately 400 genotyped donors, about 80% fell in the genetic ancestry cluster associated with self-reported Caucasian donors. The study aimed to test whether signatures of past pathogen exposure could be identified by cataloging public T cell receptors. The study profiled the T cell repertoires of approximately 700 subjects by immunosequencing and related them to cytomegalovirus serostatus. In addition to the first cohort of around 670 subjects, a separate validation cohort of under 150 different subjects was used. To predict cytomegalovirus infection status, the study combined high-throughput TCR immunosequencing, statistical association of individual TCRs with disease status, and machine learning. In a later analysis, previously published TCR beta repertoires from fewer than 750 donors were re-analyzed and high-resolution HLA genotyping was added so that TCR occurrence patterns could be studied. Rather than drawing on any new phenotypic data, the later analysis identified candidate immune exposures from TCR beta sequences and the way those sequences occurred across donors. An earlier analysis of a few hundred of the donors applied high-throughput TCR beta sequencing to assess whether each TCR beta V gene segment acted as functional or pseudogenic. Donor age, sex, ethnicity and CMV serostatus were collected together with the repertoire data. In a later genetic analysis, genome-wide SNP genotypes for about 55% of the 666 donors were used, and that subset was treated as a discovery cohort. All discovery cohort repertoires had been generated on a single sequencing platform. HLA typing covered class I and class II loci at four-digit resolution. Typing coverage differed by locus: A, B, C, DRB1 and DQB1 were typed in roughly 620-640 donors, DQA1 in about 500, DPA1 in nearly 610, and DPB1 in just under 490. Several DR-DQ haplotypes were treated as single units for association and clustering because of strong linkage in the cohort. Across around 400 genotyped donors of the cohort, an average of roughly 250,000 unique TCR beta nucleotide sequences per donor were sequenced, and roughly 20% of those sequences were non-productive. Beyond this particular receptor, the publication reports: In the study, approximately 160 TCR beta chains were listed as associated with cytomegalovirus. Because counts were too low, 15 to 20 rarely observed V segments, including chromosome 9 orphons, were left out of the earlier analysis of roughly 600 of the donors. In a later genetic analysis, fewer N-insertions in productive TCRs were reported among donors in an Asian-associated ancestry cluster than the approximately 710-donor mean. In a later analysis, most CMV-associated TCR beta chains were found to appear HLA-restricted, with HLA associations seemingly driven largely by CMV exposure. In a later analysis, the rate of TCR association differed among HLA loci, with DRB1 alleles having the most associated TCRs and HLA-C alleles having the fewest. In an earlier analysis of about 600 of the donors, most TCR beta V segments appeared in productive rearrangements about 90% or about 30% of the time, broadly matching IMGT annotations. A group of highly shared sequence variants was considered likely to be a technical artifact of the sequencing pipeline. The presence/absence analyses assumed that sequencing depth was roughly uniform across donors, and that assumption may not be true. A later analysis associated some 17,000 TCR beta sequences with specific HLA alleles at a false discovery rate of 0.05. Only TCR beta chains were sequenced in this cohort, and the absence of alpha or paired-chain data limited detectable features. While some public TCRs were present in many individuals, most TCR sequences turned up only very rarely across donors. According to a later analysis, parvovirus B19, influenza, CMV and Epstein-Barr virus appeared linked to several top co-occurrence clusters. An association between a missense DCLRE1C variant and V-gene and J-gene trimming of TCR beta chains was found in a later genetic analysis and replicated in an independent cohort. A few of the identified cytomegalovirus-associated TCR beta chains were confirmed in vitro to be specific for cytomegalovirus antigens. A further reported finding was that TCR beta sequences accurately predicted the HLA-A and HLA-B alleles for most subjects in the first cohort. The classifier was reported to diagnose cytomegalovirus status with high specificity and sensitivity in both the original cohort and the validation cohort. Compared with equally common non-associated chains, HLA-associated TCR beta chains in a later analysis were more clonally expanded and had lower generation probabilities. The authors suggested that the approach could potentially be extended to other disease states and immunological phenotypes. Linkage disequilibrium might explain the correlated functional status among segregating V segments, but an unknown experimental factor could not be excluded. CMV serostatus was the only immune exposure information available for the cohort. Because some donors lacked HLA typing at each locus, the association tests relied only on the typed subset. The 87-base-pair reads could not distinguish some IMGT-functional V segments, including TRBV6-2 and TRBV6-3, so those segments were excluded. Strong co-occurrence of HLA alleles, especially DR and DQ, made assigning TCR associations to individual alleles difficult.

The CDR3, from cysteine to phenylalanine, totals 17 residues. Only CDR3 DNA is held: 51 bases, read in frame from base 1. Reading the germline V gene (reference sequence) gives CDR1 LNHDA and CDR2 SQIVND. The V and J ends are trimmed by 0 bases and 5 bases, leaving 20 bases between them. The cohort was made up of 500 to 850 healthy bone marrow donors. At the time of sampling, all cohort members were nominally healthy, though unrecorded immune exposures were likely present. The donor tested CMV seropositive, placing the donor among the 250 to 300 seropositive members of the cohort. Every donor gave a peripheral blood sample, and the peripheral blood mononuclear cells from that sample were used for TCR beta sequencing. Genomic DNA extraction from the blood cell samples was performed with the Qiagen DNeasy Blood Extraction Kit.

The chain was built from TRBV19 and TRBJ2-7, with TRBD1 as a weak D call on 6 bases. This receptor was obtained from a man in his forties or fifties in good health and CMV-seropositive. Sequenced material: PBMCs. CDR3 loop: CASSIDLIGAGVDEQYF. In nucleotide form, the sequence is TGTGCCAGTAGTATAGATCTAATAGGGGCAGGGGTCGACGAGCAGTACTTC.